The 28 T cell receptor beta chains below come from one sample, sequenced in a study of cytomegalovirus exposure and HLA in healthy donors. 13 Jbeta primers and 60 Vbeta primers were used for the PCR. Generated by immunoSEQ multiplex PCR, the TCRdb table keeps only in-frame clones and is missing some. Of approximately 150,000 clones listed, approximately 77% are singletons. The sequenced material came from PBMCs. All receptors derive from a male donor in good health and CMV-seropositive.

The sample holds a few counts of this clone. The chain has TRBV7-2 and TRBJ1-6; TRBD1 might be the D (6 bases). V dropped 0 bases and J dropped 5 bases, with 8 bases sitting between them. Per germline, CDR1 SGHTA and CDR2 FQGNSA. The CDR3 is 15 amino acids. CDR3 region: CASSLAGGHNSPLHF. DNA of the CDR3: TGTGCCAGCAGCTTAGCTGGGGGCCATAATTCACCCCTCCACTTT. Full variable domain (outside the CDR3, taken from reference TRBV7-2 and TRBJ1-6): GAGVSQSPSNKVTEKGKDVELRCDPISGHTALYWYRQSLGQGLEFLIYFQGNSAPDKSGLPSDRFSAERTGGSVSTLTIQRTQQEDSAVYLCASSLAGGHNSPLHFGNGTRLTVT.

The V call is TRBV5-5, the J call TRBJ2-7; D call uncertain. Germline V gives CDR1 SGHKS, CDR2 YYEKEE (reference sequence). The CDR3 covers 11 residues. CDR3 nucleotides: TGTGCTTCCCAGGCTCCCTACGAGCAGTACTTC. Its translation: CASQAPYEQYF.

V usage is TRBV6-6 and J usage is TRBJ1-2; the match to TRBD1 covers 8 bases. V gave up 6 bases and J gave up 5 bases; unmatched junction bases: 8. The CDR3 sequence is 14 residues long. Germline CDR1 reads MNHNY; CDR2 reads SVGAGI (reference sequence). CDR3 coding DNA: TGTGCCAGCAGATTCCAACAGGGGGTGTATGGCTACACCTTC. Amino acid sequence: CASRFQQGVYGYTF.

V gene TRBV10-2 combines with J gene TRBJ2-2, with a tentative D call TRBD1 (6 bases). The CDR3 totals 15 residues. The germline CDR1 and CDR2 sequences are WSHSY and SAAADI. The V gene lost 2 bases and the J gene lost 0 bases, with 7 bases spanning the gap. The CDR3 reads CASSEGDTNTGELFF. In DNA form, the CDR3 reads TGCGCCAGCAGTGAGGGGGACACGAACACCGGGGAGCTGTTTTTT.

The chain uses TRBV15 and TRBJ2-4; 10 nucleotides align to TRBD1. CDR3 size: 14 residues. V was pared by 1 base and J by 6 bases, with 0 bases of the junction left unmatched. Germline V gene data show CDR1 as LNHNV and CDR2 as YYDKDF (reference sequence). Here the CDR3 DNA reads TGTGCCACCAGCAGAGGGGACAGGGGAAACATTCAGTACTTC. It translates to CATSRGDRGNIQYF.

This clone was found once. CDR3 DNA: TGTGCCAGCAGTTTGGCCCCCCCGGGATCTAGCAATCAGCCCCAGCATTTT. Translated, it gives CASSLAPPGSSNQPQHF. The chain couples TRBV27 to TRBJ1-5; D call uncertain. The CDR3 extends over 17 amino acids. Trimming pared 3 bases from V and 0 bases from J, leaving 15 bases between. Germline V gene lookup returns CDR1 MNHEY and CDR2 SMNVEV (reference sequence).

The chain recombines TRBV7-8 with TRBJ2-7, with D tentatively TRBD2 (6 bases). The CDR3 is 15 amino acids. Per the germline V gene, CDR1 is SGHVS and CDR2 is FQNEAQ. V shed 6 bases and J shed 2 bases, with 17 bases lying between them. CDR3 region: CASSSSRDLAYEQYF. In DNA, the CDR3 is TGTGCCAGCAGTTCCTCCCGGGACTTGGCCTACGAGCAGTACTTC.

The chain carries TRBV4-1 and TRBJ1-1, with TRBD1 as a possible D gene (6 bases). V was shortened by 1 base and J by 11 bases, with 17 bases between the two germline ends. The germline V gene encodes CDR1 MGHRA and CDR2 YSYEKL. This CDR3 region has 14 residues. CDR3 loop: CASSQVGETGPAFF. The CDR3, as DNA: TGCGCCAGCAGCCAAGTTGGAGAAACAGGGCCGGCTTTCTTT.

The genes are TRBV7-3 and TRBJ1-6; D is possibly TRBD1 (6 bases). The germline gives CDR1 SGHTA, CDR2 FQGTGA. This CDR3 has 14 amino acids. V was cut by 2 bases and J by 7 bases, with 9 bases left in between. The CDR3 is CASSLHGQNSPLHF. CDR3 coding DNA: TGTGCCAGCAGCTTACATGGACAGAATTCACCCCTCCACTTT.

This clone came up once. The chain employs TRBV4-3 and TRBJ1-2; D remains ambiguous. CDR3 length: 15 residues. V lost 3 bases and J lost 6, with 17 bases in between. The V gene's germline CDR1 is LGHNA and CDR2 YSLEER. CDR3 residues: CASSQRTLSHDGYTF. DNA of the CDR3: TGCGCCAGCAGCCAGAGGACTCTGTCACACGATGGCTACACCTTC.

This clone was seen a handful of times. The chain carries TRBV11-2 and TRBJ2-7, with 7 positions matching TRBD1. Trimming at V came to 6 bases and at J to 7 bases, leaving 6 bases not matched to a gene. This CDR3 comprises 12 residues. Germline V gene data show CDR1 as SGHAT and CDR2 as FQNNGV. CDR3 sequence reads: CASSPQGVEQYF. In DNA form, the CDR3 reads TGTGCCAGCAGTCCTCAGGGGGTTGAGCAGTACTTC.

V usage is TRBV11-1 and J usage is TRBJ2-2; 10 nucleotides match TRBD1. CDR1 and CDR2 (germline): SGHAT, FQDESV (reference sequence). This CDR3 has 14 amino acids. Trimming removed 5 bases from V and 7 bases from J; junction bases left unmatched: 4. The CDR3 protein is CASSGTGVGGELFF. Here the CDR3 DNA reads TGTGCCAGCAGCGGGACAGGGGTAGGCGGGGAGCTGTTTTTT.

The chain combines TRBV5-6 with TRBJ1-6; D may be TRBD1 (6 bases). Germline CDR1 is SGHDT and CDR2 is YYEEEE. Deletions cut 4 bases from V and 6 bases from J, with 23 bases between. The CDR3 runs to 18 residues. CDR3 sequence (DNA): TGTGCCAGCAGCCCCAGGGGCCTAAGAGGCTCTTCTAATTCACCCCTCCACTTT. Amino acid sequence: CASSPRGLRGSSNSPLHF. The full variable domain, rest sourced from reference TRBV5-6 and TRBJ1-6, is DAGVTQSPTHLIKTRGQQVTLRCSPKSGHDTVSWYQQALGQGPQFIFQYYEEEERQRGNFPDRFSGHQFPNYSSELNVNALLLGDSALYLCASSPRGLRGSSNSPLHFGNGTRLTVT.

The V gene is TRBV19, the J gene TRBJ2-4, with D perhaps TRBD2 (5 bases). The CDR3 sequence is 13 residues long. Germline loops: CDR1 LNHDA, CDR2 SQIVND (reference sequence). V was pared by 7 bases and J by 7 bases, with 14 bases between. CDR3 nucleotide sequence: TGTGCCAGTACCACCGGGGTGGGCAACATTCAGTACTTC. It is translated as CASTTGVGNIQYF. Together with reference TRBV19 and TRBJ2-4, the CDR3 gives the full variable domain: DGGITQSPKYLFRKEGQNVTLSCEQNLNHDAMYWYRQDPGQGLRLIYYSQIVNDFQKGDIAEGYSVSREKKESFPLTVTSAQKNPTAFYLCASTTGVGNIQYFGAGTRLSVL.

This CDR3 reads CASSPVSAGVNEKLFF. The CDR3 DNA sequence: TGTGCCAGCAGCCCGGTGTCCGCAGGGGTGAATGAAAAACTGTTTTTT. The chain uses TRBV5-6 and TRBJ1-4; possibly TRBD1 for D (6 bases). V was shortened by 4 bases and J by 5 bases, with 18 bases between the two germline ends. This CDR3 is built from 16 residues. Germline lookup yields CDR1 SGHDT and CDR2 YYEEEE.

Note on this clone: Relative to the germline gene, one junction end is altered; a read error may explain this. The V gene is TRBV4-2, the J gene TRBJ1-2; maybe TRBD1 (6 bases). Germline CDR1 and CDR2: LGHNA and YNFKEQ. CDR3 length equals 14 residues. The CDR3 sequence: CASSQLTGISGCTF. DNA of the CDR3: TGTGCCAGCAGCCAACTAACAGGGATCAGTGGCTGCACCTTC.

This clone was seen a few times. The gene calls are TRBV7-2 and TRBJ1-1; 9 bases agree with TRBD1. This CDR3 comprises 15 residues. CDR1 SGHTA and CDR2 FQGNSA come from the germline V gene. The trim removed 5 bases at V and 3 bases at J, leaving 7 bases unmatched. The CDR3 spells CASSAGQGRYTEAFF. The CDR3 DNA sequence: TGTGCCAGCAGCGCGGGACAGGGCCGTTACACTGAAGCTTTCTTT.

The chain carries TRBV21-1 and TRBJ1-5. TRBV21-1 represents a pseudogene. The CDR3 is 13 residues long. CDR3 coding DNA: TGTGCCAGCAGCCGTAACGGTAATCAGCCCCAGCATTTT. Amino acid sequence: CASSRNGNQPQHF.

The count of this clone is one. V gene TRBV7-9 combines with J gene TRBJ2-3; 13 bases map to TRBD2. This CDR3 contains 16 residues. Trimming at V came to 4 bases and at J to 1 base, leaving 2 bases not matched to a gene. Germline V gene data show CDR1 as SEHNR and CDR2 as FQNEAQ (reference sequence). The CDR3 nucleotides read TGTGCCAGCAGCTGGACTAGCGGGGGAGGCACAGATACGCAGTATTTT. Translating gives CASSWTSGGGTDTQYF. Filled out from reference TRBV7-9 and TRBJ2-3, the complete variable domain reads DTGVSQNPRHKITKRGQNVTFRCDPISEHNRLYWYRQTLGQGPEFLTYFQNEAQLEKSRLLSDRFSAERPKGSFSTLEIQRTEQGDSAMYLCASSWTSGGGTDTQYFGPGTRLTVL.

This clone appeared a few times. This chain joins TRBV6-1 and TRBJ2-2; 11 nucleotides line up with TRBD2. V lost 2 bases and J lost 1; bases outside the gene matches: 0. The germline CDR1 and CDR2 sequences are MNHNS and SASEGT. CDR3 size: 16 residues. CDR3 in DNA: TGTGCCAGCAGTGAACTAGCGGGGGGGAACACCGGGGAGCTGTTTTTT. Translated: CASSELAGGNTGELFF.

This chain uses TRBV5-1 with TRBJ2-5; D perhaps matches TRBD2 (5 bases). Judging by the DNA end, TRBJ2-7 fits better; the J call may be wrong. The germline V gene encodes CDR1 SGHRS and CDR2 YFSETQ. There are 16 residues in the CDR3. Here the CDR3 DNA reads TGCGCCAGCAGCTTGTCAGGAGGATCCAGCTCCTACGAGCAGTACTTC. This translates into CASSLSGGSSSYEQYF.

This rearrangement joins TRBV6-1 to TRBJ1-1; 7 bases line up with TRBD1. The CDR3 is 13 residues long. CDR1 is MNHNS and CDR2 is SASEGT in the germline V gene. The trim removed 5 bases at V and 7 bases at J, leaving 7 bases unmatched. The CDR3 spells CASSQTGKDEAFF. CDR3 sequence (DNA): TGTGCCAGCAGTCAGACAGGGAAGGATGAAGCTTTCTTT.

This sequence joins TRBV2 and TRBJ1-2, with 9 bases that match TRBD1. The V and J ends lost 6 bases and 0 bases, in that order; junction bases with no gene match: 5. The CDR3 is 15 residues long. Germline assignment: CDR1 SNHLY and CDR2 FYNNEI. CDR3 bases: TGTGCCAGCAGCCGCGGGACAGGGACTAACTATGGCTACACCTTC. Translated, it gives CASSRGTGTNYGYTF.

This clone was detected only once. The CDR3 loop is CASSPMGSINEKLFF. The CDR3 nucleotides read TGTGCCAGCTCACCAATGGGCAGCATTAATGAAAAACTGTTTTTT. The chain couples TRBV18 to TRBJ1-4, with unresolved D. V dropped 2 bases and J dropped 4 bases, with 11 bases sitting between them. The CDR3 totals 15 residues. The germline gives CDR1 KGHSH, CDR2 LQKENI.

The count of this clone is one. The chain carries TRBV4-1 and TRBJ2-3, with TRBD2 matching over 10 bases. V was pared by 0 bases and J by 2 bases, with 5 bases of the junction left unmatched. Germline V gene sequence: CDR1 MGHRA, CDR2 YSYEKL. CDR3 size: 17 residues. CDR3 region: CASSQDPSGGVTDTQYF. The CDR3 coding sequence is TGCGCCAGCAGCCAAGACCCTAGCGGGGGCGTCACAGATACGCAGTATTTT.

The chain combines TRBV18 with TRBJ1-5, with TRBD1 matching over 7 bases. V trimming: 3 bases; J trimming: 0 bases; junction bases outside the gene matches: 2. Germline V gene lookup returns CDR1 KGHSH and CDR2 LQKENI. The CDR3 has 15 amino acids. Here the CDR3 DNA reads TGTGCCAGCTCACCGACAGGGAATAGCAATCAGCCCCAGCATTTT. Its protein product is CASSPTGNSNQPQHF. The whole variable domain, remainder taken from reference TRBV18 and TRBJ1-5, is NAGVMQNPRHLVRRRGQEARLRCSPMKGHSHVYWYRQLPEEGLKFMVYLQKENIIDESGMPKERFSAEFPKEGPSILRIQQVVRGDSAAYFCASSPTGNSNQPQHFGDGTRLSIL.

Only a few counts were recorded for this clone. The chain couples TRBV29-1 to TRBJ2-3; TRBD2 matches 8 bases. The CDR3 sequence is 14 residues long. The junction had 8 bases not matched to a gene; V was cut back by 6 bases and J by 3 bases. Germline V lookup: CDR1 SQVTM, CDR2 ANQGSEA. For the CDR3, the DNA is TGCAGCGTCGACAGCGGGGGCGTAACAGATACGCAGTATTTT. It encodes CSVDSGGVTDTQYF.

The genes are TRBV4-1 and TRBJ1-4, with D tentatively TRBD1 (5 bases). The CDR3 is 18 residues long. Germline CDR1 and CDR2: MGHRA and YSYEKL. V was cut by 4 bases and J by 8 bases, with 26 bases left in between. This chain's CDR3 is CASSLAPGRETQGEKLFF. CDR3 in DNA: TGCGCCAGCAGCCTGGCCCCAGGGCGCGAAACCCAGGGAGAAAAACTGTTTTTT.